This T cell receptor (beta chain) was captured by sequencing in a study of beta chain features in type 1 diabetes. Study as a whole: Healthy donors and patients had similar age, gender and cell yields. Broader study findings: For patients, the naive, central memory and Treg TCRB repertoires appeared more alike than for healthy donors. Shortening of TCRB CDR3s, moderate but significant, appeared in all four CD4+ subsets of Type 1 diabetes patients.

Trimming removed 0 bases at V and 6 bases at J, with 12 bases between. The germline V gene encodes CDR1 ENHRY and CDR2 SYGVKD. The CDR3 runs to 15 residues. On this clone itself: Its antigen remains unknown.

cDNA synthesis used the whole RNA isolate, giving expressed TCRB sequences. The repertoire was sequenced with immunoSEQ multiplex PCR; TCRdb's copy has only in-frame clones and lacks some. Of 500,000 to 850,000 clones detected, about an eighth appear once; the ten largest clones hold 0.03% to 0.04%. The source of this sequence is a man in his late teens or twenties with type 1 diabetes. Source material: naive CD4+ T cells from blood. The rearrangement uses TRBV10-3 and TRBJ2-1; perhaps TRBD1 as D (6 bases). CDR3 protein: CAISESLQGRNEQFF. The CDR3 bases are TGTGCCATCAGTGAGTCATTACAGGGTCGCAATGAGCAGTTCTTC.